This T cell receptor (beta chain) was sequenced during a study of cytomegalovirus exposure and HLA in healthy donors. Study-wide context: The approximately 120 validation repertoires were reported in a later analysis to have been generated on the same platform as the approximately 600 first-cohort repertoires. Findings and caveats of the study: The listing of some 170 TCR beta chains classed them as cytomegalovirus-associated. TCR clusters originating in the first cohort tended to co-occur in the 100 to 150 validation repertoires, according to a later analysis. The classifier was said to identify cytomegalovirus status with high specificity and sensitivity.

This clone was observed once. Antigen: not known. Clones were sequenced by immunoSEQ multiplex PCR, and TCRdb holds only the in-frame ones, with some missing. The sample contains 150,000 to 200,000 clones, almost 85% of which appear only once. The CDR3 length is 14 residues. Germline CDR1 is MNHEY and CDR2 is SVGAGI. Trimming stripped 2 bases from V and 2 bases from J, with 9 bases between. The sequencing sample was made of PBMCs. The TCR comes from a man aged 25-45 years in good health and CMV-seropositive. This chain links TRBV6-5 with TRBJ1-2; D call uncertain. CDR3 DNA sequence: TGTGCCAGCAGTTACACCGGGGAAAACTATGGCTACACCTTC. Its protein product is CASSYTGENYGYTF.